The 21 T cell receptor beta chains reported below all come from one sample, sequenced in a study of radiotherapy plus CTLA-4 blockade in lung cancer. Data came from immunoSEQ multiplex PCR; TCRdb stores just in-frame clones and leaves some out. This sample has about 120,000 clones, with approximately 90% found just once. Here the sequenced sample was peripheral blood, taken from a patient treated with radiotherapy plus ipilimumab. These receptors were obtained from a human donor with non-small cell lung cancer that progressed on radiotherapy plus ipilimumab.

The chain combines TRBV6-1 with TRBJ2-7; 7 nucleotides line up with TRBD2. The ends lost 4 bases at V and 0 bases at J; junction bases unmatched: 3. The germline V gene has CDR1 MNHNS and CDR2 SASEGT. This CDR3 comprises 14 residues. The CDR3 is CASSAAGVSYEQYF. CDR3 sequence (DNA): TGTGCCAGCAGTGCGGCGGGAGTCTCCTACGAGCAGTACTTC.

In the case of this clone: This specimen includes other DNA sequences encoding the same CDR3. V gene TRBV18 combines with J gene TRBJ2-5; D not certain. CDR1 is KGHSH and CDR2 is LQKENI in the germline V gene. V was pared by 1 base and J by 2 bases, with 5 bases between. This CDR3 region has 13 residues. CDR3: CASSPLPQETQYF. The CDR3, as DNA: TGTGCCAGCTCACCACTCCCACAAGAGACCCAGTACTTC.

V and J are TRBV6-5 and TRBJ1-1; TRBD1 might be the D (6 bases). Germline V gene sequence: CDR1 MNHEY, CDR2 SVGAGI. This CDR3 region has 14 residues. Trimming stripped 6 bases from V and 8 bases from J, with 19 bases between. The CDR3 loop reads CASSLDRRRLEAFF. CDR3 DNA: TGTGCCAGCAGCCTAGACAGGAGACGACTGGAAGCTTTCTTT.

The genes are TRBV11-3 and TRBJ2-4; D is possibly TRBD1 or TRBD2 (6 bases each). The V end lost 4 bases, the J end lost 5 bases, and 18 bases lay between the germline ends. Germline V CDR1 and CDR2: SGHNT, YENEEA. The CDR3 has 16 amino acids. CDR3 in amino acids: CASSSLQGTGENIQYF. The CDR3 bases are TGTGCCAGCAGCTCCTTACAGGGAACGGGGGAAAACATTCAGTACTTC.

The chain has TRBV5-1 and TRBJ1-1; TRBD1 aligns across 7 bases. CDR1 is SGHRS and CDR2 is YFSETQ in the germline V gene. J was trimmed by 5 bases and V by 3 bases; bases with no gene match: 7. The CDR3 is 14 residues long. This chain's CDR3 is CASSSQTGLTEAFF. CDR3 nucleotides: TGCGCCAGCAGCTCCCAGACAGGGCTAACTGAAGCTTTCTTT.

The chain is built from TRBV6-5 and TRBJ2-5; D uncertain. There are 12 residues in the CDR3. The V gene lost 5 bases and the J gene lost 7 bases, with 11 bases spanning the gap. The V gene's germline CDR1 is MNHEY and CDR2 SVGAGI. CDR3 DNA: TGTGCCAGCAGTCGAGAGAAGGGGACCCAGTACTTC. The encoded protein is CASSREKGTQYF.

The genes are TRBV19 and TRBJ2-3; 14 bases align to TRBD2. Germline V gene lookup returns CDR1 LNHDA and CDR2 SQIVND (reference sequence). V was pared by 4 bases and J by 2 bases, with 5 bases of the junction left unmatched. The CDR3 is 17 residues long. The CDR3: CASSKRTSGRYTDTQYF. The CDR3 nucleotides read TGTGCCAGTAGTAAGAGGACTAGCGGGAGGTACACAGATACGCAGTATTTT.

CDR3 DNA: TGTGCCAGCAGTGATGGGCTAGCGGTTTACAATGAGCAGTTCTTC. As protein: CASSDGLAVYNEQFF. V usage is TRBV25-1 and J usage is TRBJ2-1, with 7 nucleotides matching TRBD2. V lost 3 bases to trimming and J lost 4 bases; unmatched junction nucleotides: 6. The CDR3 length is 15 residues. Per germline, CDR1 MGHDK and CDR2 SYGVNS.

The rearrangement links TRBV10-2 to TRBJ2-1; D might be TRBD2 (6 bases). CDR3 length: 15 residues. Germline V gene lookup returns CDR1 WSHSY and CDR2 SAAADI. Trimming pared 4 bases from V and 4 bases from J, leaving 14 bases between. CDR3 in DNA: TGCGCCAGCAGTGGCCGGGACTTACAATACAATGAGCAGTTCTTC. Its protein is CASSGRDLQYNEQFF.

V usage is TRBV25-1 and J usage is TRBJ2-1, with 9 nucleotides matching TRBD2. This CDR3 region has 14 residues. The germline CDR1 and CDR2 sequences are MGHDK and SYGVNS. Unmatched junction bases numbered 9, after V lost 6 bases and J lost 9 bases. The CDR3 protein is CASRGSGRLVEQFF. As DNA, the CDR3 is TGTGCCAGCAGGGGGAGCGGGAGGTTGGTTGAGCAGTTCTTC.

The chain combines TRBV10-3 with TRBJ1-1, with a possible D match to TRBD1 (6 bases). Trimming took 4 bases from V and 3 from J, leaving 12 bases between them. Germline values: CDR1 ENHRY, CDR2 SYGVKD. The CDR3 consists of 14 residues. CDR3 in amino acids: CAISVGGADTEAFF. In nucleotides, the CDR3 is TGTGCCATCAGTGTCGGGGGGGCGGACACTGAAGCTTTCTTT.

This clone occurred a few times. V and J are TRBV27 and TRBJ2-1; D may be TRBD2 (6 bases). The CDR3 has 14 residues. Per germline, CDR1 MNHEY and CDR2 SMNVEV (reference sequence). V lost 0 bases, J lost 9 bases, and 12 bases lay in between. In nucleotides, the CDR3 is TGTGCCAGCAGTTTATCGCCACGGGGGAGTGAGCAGTTCTTC. This encodes CASSLSPRGSEQFF.

The J gene is TRBJ2-7, the V gene TRBV30, with a possible D match to TRBD2 (5 bases). The CDR3 runs to 13 residues. Trimming took off 3 bases at V and 2 bases at J, with 11 bases between the two ends. Germline V gene sequence: CDR1 GTSNPN, CDR2 SVGIG (reference sequence). The CDR3 sequence is CAWRRVGTYEQYF. CDR3 DNA sequence: TGTGCCTGGAGGAGGGTAGGGACCTACGAGCAGTACTTC.

This chain joins TRBV6-1 and TRBJ1-6; weak D call: TRBD1 (5 bases). The CDR3 has 14 amino acids. CDR1 and CDR2 from the germline V gene are MNHNS and SASEGT. V was cut by 5 bases and J by 6 bases, with 11 bases left in between. This CDR3 is CASSTFRGNSPLHF. Here the CDR3 DNA reads TGTGCCAGCAGTACTTTTAGGGGTAATTCACCCCTCCACTTT.

The V call is TRBV6-4, the J call TRBJ1-1; TRBD1 aligns across 12 bases. V shed 8 bases, J shed 11 bases, and the junction held 6 bases outside the gene matches. Germline assignment: CDR1 MRHNA and CDR2 SNTAGT. This CDR3 is built from 12 residues. The CDR3, as DNA: TGTGCCAGCGGGGACAGGGGGCGCATTGCTTTCTTT. Its protein product is CASGDRGRIAFF.

The chain couples TRBV2 to TRBJ1-2; TRBD1 aligns across 7 bases. Germline V lookup: CDR1 SNHLY, CDR2 FYNNEI. Unmatched junction bases numbered 5, after V lost 7 bases and J lost 0 bases. CDR3 length equals 14 residues. This chain's CDR3 is CASIQGQPNYGYTF. The CDR3 DNA follows: TGTGCCAGCATCCAGGGACAGCCTAACTATGGCTACACCTTC.

This chain joins TRBV6-1 and TRBJ2-2; 10 bases line up with TRBD2. The CDR3 is made up of 16 amino acids. With V trimmed by 4 bases and J by 6 bases, 8 bases remained unmatched. Germline CDR1 is MNHNS and CDR2 is SASEGT. Written as DNA, the CDR3 is TGTGCCAGCAGTGTAACAAGCGGGAGGGGAGCCGGGGAGCTGTTTTTT. Its protein is CASSVTSGRGAGELFF.

The chain uses TRBV5-1 and TRBJ1-3; D not certain. The CDR3 is 14 amino acids. CDR1 SGHRS and CDR2 YFSETQ come from the germline V gene. Trimming left V 0 bases short and J 0 bases short, with 4 bases between. The CDR3 protein is CASSLEGSGNTIYF. The CDR3 DNA reads as TGCGCCAGCAGCTTGGAGGGCTCTGGAAACACCATATATTTT.

The chain combines TRBV2 with TRBJ2-5; D call uncertain. Trimming cost V 8 bases and J 1 base, with 14 bases left between them. Germline V CDR1 and CDR2: SNHLY, FYNNEI. The CDR3 sequence is 14 residues long. The CDR3 loop is CASSFLLGQETQYF. The CDR3 DNA is TGTGCCAGCTCATTTCTTCTGGGCCAAGAGACCCAGTACTTC.

The genes are TRBV29-1 and TRBJ2-2; unclear D gene. CDR3 size: 12 residues. V lost 7 bases to trimming and J lost 2 bases, with 8 bases between them. Germline CDR1 is SQVTM and CDR2 is ANQGSEA. In DNA form, the CDR3 reads TGCAGCGCCCGAATTAACACCGGGGAGCTGTTTTTT. This translates into CSARINTGELFF.

This clone has just one count. The V gene is TRBV6-6, the J gene TRBJ2-7; possible D gene TRBD2, 5 bases. V was clipped by 0 bases and J by 6 bases, with 18 bases between them. This CDR3 spans 16 amino acids. CDR1 and CDR2 (germline): MNHNY, SVGAGI (reference sequence). CDR3 region: CASSYSTSAPGSEQYF. The CDR3, as DNA: TGTGCCAGCAGTTACTCAACGTCGGCTCCGGGGAGCGAGCAGTACTTC.